The rows below give T cell receptor beta chains drawn from one sample of a study of CD8 T cells in Susac syndrome. TCRdb re-analysed the immunoSEQ multiplex PCR reads in MiXCR, keeping a single row per CDR3 protein. The profile shows around 100,000 distinct CDR3 sequences, 95% of them singletons. What was sequenced was CD8+ T cells from PBMCs. The receptors shown here come from a human donor with Susac syndrome. Both conserved end residues are part of each CDR3. The order of the fields is D gene, clone size, V gene, J gene, CDR3 DNA, CDR3 protein. D genes are given only for firm matches. Not every row has a clone size; where given, it reads once, few, many or a size class.

D gene: TRBD1; clone size: .; V gene: TRBV27; J gene: TRBJ1-1; CDR3 DNA: TGTGCCAGCAGTCAGCCTCCGGGACAGGGGAACACTGAAGCTTTCTTT; CDR3 protein: CASSQPPGQGNTEAFF
D gene: .; clone size: .; V gene: TRBV7-9; J gene: TRBJ1-4; CDR3 DNA: TGTGCCAGCAGCTTAGGGGGAGGAGGTGAAAAACTGTTTTTT; CDR3 protein: CASSLGGGGEKLFF
D gene: .; clone size: few; V gene: TRBV12-3/TRBV12-4; J gene: TRBJ2-5; CDR3 DNA: TGTGCCAGCAGTTTGTCGCAGGGCCAAGAGACCCAGTACTTC; CDR3 protein: CASSLSQGQETQYF
D gene: .; clone size: once; V gene: TRBV6-5; J gene: TRBJ2-7; CDR3 DNA: TGTGCCAGCTTACCGGCGGGTAGGGACGAGCAGTACTTC; CDR3 protein: CASLPAGRDEQYF
D gene: .; clone size: once; V gene: TRBV19; J gene: TRBJ2-3; CDR3 DNA: TGTGCCAGTAGTATTCGCGACGTGGATACGCAGTATTTT; CDR3 protein: CASSIRDVDTQYF
D gene: TRBD2; clone size: once; V gene: TRBV20-1; J gene: TRBJ2-7; CDR3 DNA: TGCAGTGCTAGTTCCCCAACTAGCGGTCACTACGAGCAGTACTTC; CDR3 protein: CSASSPTSGHYEQYF
D gene: TRBD2; clone size: .; V gene: TRBV7-6; J gene: TRBJ2-3; CDR3 DNA: TGTGCCAGCAGCTCCAAGCGTAGCGGGAGCACAGATACGCAGTATTTT; CDR3 protein: CASSSKRSGSTDTQYF
D gene: .; clone size: .; V gene: TRBV20-1; J gene: TRBJ1-1; CDR3 DNA: TGCAGTGCTAGAGATGGGCAGGCGAACACTGAAGCTTTCTTT; CDR3 protein: CSARDGQANTEAFF
D gene: .; clone size: .; V gene: TRBV10-3; J gene: TRBJ1-2; CDR3 DNA: TGTGCCATCAAGGTTCCCGGAGACAGCTATGGCTACACCTTC; CDR3 protein: CAIKVPGDSYGYTF
D gene: TRBD2; clone size: .; V gene: TRBV20-1; J gene: TRBJ2-1; CDR3 DNA: TGCAGTGCTAGAGACAGCGGGAGGGCGAACCCCTACAATGAGCAGTTCTTC; CDR3 protein: CSARDSGRANPYNEQFF
D gene: TRBD1; clone size: .; V gene: TRBV29-1; J gene: TRBJ2-7; CDR3 DNA: TGCAGCGTTGAGGGGACAGGGTTTGACGAGCAGTACTTC; CDR3 protein: CSVEGTGFDEQYF
D gene: .; clone size: .; V gene: TRBV14; J gene: TRBJ2-6; CDR3 DNA: TGTGCCAGCAGGCAAACTGGGGCCAACGTCCTGACTTTC; CDR3 protein: CASRQTGANVLTF
D gene: TRBD1; clone size: .; V gene: TRBV20-1; J gene: TRBJ2-2; CDR3 DNA: TGCAGTGCTAGAGTCGGGACAGTTCCCTCCGGGGAGCTGTTTTTT; CDR3 protein: CSARVGTVPSGELFF
D gene: TRBD1; clone size: .; V gene: TRBV5-4; J gene: TRBJ2-1; CDR3 DNA: TGTGCCAGCAGCTCTGACAGGGGGCAGTACAATGAGCAGTTCTTC; CDR3 protein: CASSSDRGQYNEQFF
D gene: TRBD1; clone size: .; V gene: TRBV20-1; J gene: TRBJ2-5; CDR3 DNA: TGCAGTGCTAGAAAGGGGGCGAAGACCCAGTACTTC; CDR3 protein: CSARKGAKTQYF
D gene: .; clone size: .; V gene: TRBV7-8; J gene: TRBJ2-1; CDR3 DNA: TGTGCCAGCAGCTCCTCATATGATGAGCAGTTCTTC; CDR3 protein: CASSSSYDEQFF
D gene: TRBD2; clone size: .; V gene: TRBV12-3/TRBV12-4; J gene: TRBJ2-5; CDR3 DNA: TGTGCCAGCAGTCACCCTCCGGGGGGGAAGGAGACCCAGTACTTC; CDR3 protein: CASSHPPGGKETQYF
D gene: .; clone size: .; V gene: TRBV4-2; J gene: TRBJ2-3; CDR3 DNA: TGTGCCAGCAGCCAAGAAGTATTGGCGGGACCAACCGTGGATACGCAGTATTTT; CDR3 protein: CASSQEVLAGPTVDTQYF
D gene: TRBD1; clone size: .; V gene: TRBV20-1; J gene: TRBJ1-6; CDR3 DNA: TGCAGTGCTAGACAACCGGGACAGTTAAATTCACCCCTCCACTTT; CDR3 protein: CSARQPGQLNSPLHF
D gene: .; clone size: .; V gene: TRBV4-2; J gene: TRBJ2-1; CDR3 DNA: TGTGCCAGCGCCGAGGCCGGGAGCTCCTACAATGAGCAGTTCTTC; CDR3 protein: CASAEAGSSYNEQFF
D gene: .; clone size: .; V gene: TRBV19; J gene: TRBJ2-1; CDR3 DNA: TGTGCCAGTAGTGCTTACAATGAGCAGTTCTTC; CDR3 protein: CASSAYNEQFF
D gene: TRBD1; clone size: .; V gene: TRBV27; J gene: TRBJ2-4; CDR3 DNA: TGTGCCAGCAGGGGACAGGGGAACATTCAGTACTTC; CDR3 protein: CASRGQGNIQYF
D gene: TRBD1; clone size: .; V gene: TRBV29-1; J gene: TRBJ1-2; CDR3 DNA: TGCAGCGTGGGACGGGACAGGGAGTACACCTTC; CDR3 protein: CSVGRDREYTF
D gene: TRBD1; clone size: .; V gene: TRBV9; J gene: TRBJ1-2; CDR3 DNA: TGTGCCAGCAGCCCCATGCCAGGGGGGTCCCTTAATGGCTACACCTTC; CDR3 protein: CASSPMPGGSLNGYTF
D gene: TRBD1; clone size: .; V gene: TRBV6-5; J gene: TRBJ2-6; CDR3 DNA: TGTGCCAGCAGTTCACAGGGGGCTGGGGCCAACGTCCTGACTTTC; CDR3 protein: CASSSQGAGANVLTF
D gene: TRBD1; clone size: once; V gene: TRBV7-9; J gene: TRBJ2-3; CDR3 DNA: TGTGCCAGCAGCCAGACAGGGCCCAGCACAGATACGCAGTATTTT; CDR3 protein: CASSQTGPSTDTQYF
D gene: .; clone size: .; V gene: TRBV27; J gene: TRBJ2-3; CDR3 DNA: TGTGCCAGCAGTTTCCAGGGGGGGAGCCCAGATACGCAGTATTTT; CDR3 protein: CASSFQGGSPDTQYF
D gene: .; clone size: .; V gene: TRBV29-1; J gene: TRBJ2-3; CDR3 DNA: TGCAGCGTTCCATGGACTGACGGGAGAGGTACGCAGTATTTT; CDR3 protein: CSVPWTDGRGTQYF
D gene: .; clone size: once; V gene: TRBV7-9; J gene: TRBJ1-1; CDR3 DNA: TGTGCCAGCAGCTTCCAGGGTGGTACTGAAGCTTTCTTT; CDR3 protein: CASSFQGGTEAFF
D gene: TRBD1; clone size: .; V gene: TRBV2; J gene: TRBJ2-3; CDR3 DNA: TGTGCCAGCAGTGGGACAGGGGGCCCAGATACGCAGTATTTT; CDR3 protein: CASSGTGGPDTQYF
D gene: .; clone size: .; V gene: TRBV9; J gene: TRBJ2-3; CDR3 DNA: TGTGCCAGCAGCGATCCGGGCGGCACAGATACGCAGTATTTT; CDR3 protein: CASSDPGGTDTQYF
D gene: .; clone size: once; V gene: TRBV29-1; J gene: TRBJ1-2; CDR3 DNA: TGCAGCGCCTCCAGCGGGACGGGCTACACCTTC; CDR3 protein: CSASSGTGYTF
D gene: .; clone size: .; V gene: TRBV2; J gene: TRBJ2-5; CDR3 DNA: TGTGCCAGCGGGGCGGCCGGGGGTAGATACCAAGAGACCCAGTACTTC; CDR3 protein: CASGAAGGRYQETQYF
D gene: TRBD2; clone size: .; V gene: TRBV6-5; J gene: TRBJ2-2; CDR3 DNA: TGTGCCAGCGGGCCGGGACTAGCTAGTTCCGGGGAGCTGTTTTTT; CDR3 protein: CASGPGLASSGELFF
D gene: .; clone size: once; V gene: TRBV6-5; J gene: TRBJ2-1; CDR3 DNA: TGTGCCAGCAGTTACTCCCCGACCCCGAATGAGCAGTTCTTC; CDR3 protein: CASSYSPTPNEQFF
D gene: .; clone size: .; V gene: TRBV12-3/TRBV12-4; J gene: TRBJ2-3; CDR3 DNA: TGTGCCAGCAGTTCGGGGGCCCGGGGAGATACGCAGTATTTT; CDR3 protein: CASSSGARGDTQYF
D gene: .; clone size: .; V gene: TRBV29-1; J gene: TRBJ2-3; CDR3 DNA: TGCAGCGTTGGTTGGGTTGGGGGGCCACTACCGGCAGATACGCAGTATTTT; CDR3 protein: CSVGWVGGPLPADTQYF
D gene: .; clone size: once; V gene: TRBV3-1; J gene: TRBJ2-7; CDR3 DNA: TGTGCCAGCAGCCATGAGGGCTTACAGAGGCCCGAGCAGTACTTC; CDR3 protein: CASSHEGLQRPEQYF
D gene: .; clone size: .; V gene: TRBV5-1; J gene: TRBJ2-5; CDR3 DNA: TGCGCCAGCAGCTTGGAGACAGCTGAAGAGACCCAGTACTTC; CDR3 protein: CASSLETAEETQYF
D gene: .; clone size: .; V gene: TRBV29-1; J gene: TRBJ1-2; CDR3 DNA: TGCAGCGTTGAAACAGGGCTAAACTATGGCTACACCTTC; CDR3 protein: CSVETGLNYGYTF
D gene: .; clone size: .; V gene: TRBV5-6; J gene: TRBJ1-1; CDR3 DNA: TGTGCCAGCAGCCCCCGGGGAGTTCCGAACACTGAAGCTTTCTTT; CDR3 protein: CASSPRGVPNTEAFF
D gene: TRBD1; clone size: .; V gene: TRBV7-9; J gene: TRBJ1-5; CDR3 DNA: TGTGCCAGCACCGACGGGACAGGGATTCAGCCCCAGCATTTT; CDR3 protein: CASTDGTGIQPQHF
D gene: .; clone size: .; V gene: TRBV4-1; J gene: TRBJ1-1; CDR3 DNA: TGCGCCAGCAGCTCGAAAGAATTTGAAGCTTTCTTT; CDR3 protein: CASSSKEFEAFF
D gene: .; clone size: once; V gene: TRBV20-1; J gene: TRBJ1-1; CDR3 DNA: TGCAGTGCTAGTTTGCTCAGGGAGAACACTGAAGCTTTCTTT; CDR3 protein: CSASLLRENTEAFF
D gene: TRBD2; clone size: once; V gene: TRBV9; J gene: TRBJ2-3; CDR3 DNA: TGTGCCAGCAGCGTAGAAGGACTAGCGGCCCTCGATACGCAGTATTTT; CDR3 protein: CASSVEGLAALDTQYF
D gene: .; clone size: .; V gene: TRBV20-1; J gene: TRBJ2-3; CDR3 DNA: TGCAGTGCTAGAGTTTCAGCCCAAGGAGATACGCAGTATTTT; CDR3 protein: CSARVSAQGDTQYF
D gene: TRBD1; clone size: .; V gene: TRBV29-1; J gene: TRBJ2-7; CDR3 DNA: TGCAGCGTGGAGGCCGGGACAGGGGGCGATGAGCAGTACTTC; CDR3 protein: CSVEAGTGGDEQYF
D gene: .; clone size: .; V gene: TRBV15; J gene: TRBJ2-6; CDR3 DNA: TGTGCCACCGGAATTAGTTATGGGGCCAACGTCCTGACTTTC; CDR3 protein: CATGISYGANVLTF
D gene: .; clone size: .; V gene: TRBV20-1; J gene: TRBJ2-5; CDR3 DNA: TGCAGTGCTAGAGAGGACGCCCTCCAAGAGACCCAGTACTTC; CDR3 protein: CSAREDALQETQYF
D gene: .; clone size: .; V gene: TRBV7-9; J gene: TRBJ1-1; CDR3 DNA: TGTGCCAGCAGCTTAGTTGCCACTGAGGCTTTCTTT; CDR3 protein: CASSLVATEAFF
D gene: TRBD2; clone size: .; V gene: TRBV27; J gene: TRBJ2-3; CDR3 DNA: TGTGCCAGCAGGTTCCTAGCGGGGGGGGAAGATACGCAGTATTTT; CDR3 protein: CASRFLAGGEDTQYF
D gene: .; clone size: .; V gene: TRBV4-1; J gene: TRBJ1-2; CDR3 DNA: TGCGCCAGCAGCCAACCCACAGAGGGGCTCGGGGGCTACACCTTC; CDR3 protein: CASSQPTEGLGGYTF
D gene: TRBD1; clone size: few; V gene: TRBV5-1; J gene: TRBJ1-2; CDR3 DNA: TGCGCCAGCAGCTTGGCCCAGGGGGCAAATGGCTACACCTTC; CDR3 protein: CASSLAQGANGYTF
D gene: TRBD1; clone size: .; V gene: TRBV24-1; J gene: TRBJ2-7; CDR3 DNA: TGTGCCACCAGTGATGGACAGGGGGCGGGCGAGCAGTACTTC; CDR3 protein: CATSDGQGAGEQYF
D gene: .; clone size: .; V gene: TRBV20-1; J gene: TRBJ2-3; CDR3 DNA: TGCAGTGCTAGGGAGGGGCCAGATACGCAGTATTTT; CDR3 protein: CSAREGPDTQYF
D gene: TRBD2; clone size: .; V gene: TRBV7-2; J gene: TRBJ2-1; CDR3 DNA: TGTGCCAGCAGCTCTAGCGGTTCCTACAATGAGCAGTTCTTC; CDR3 protein: CASSSSGSYNEQFF
D gene: .; clone size: once; V gene: TRBV10-3; J gene: TRBJ2-3; CDR3 DNA: TGTGCCATCAGCGAGACAGCAGATACGCAGTATTTT; CDR3 protein: CAISETADTQYF
D gene: .; clone size: .; V gene: TRBV28; J gene: TRBJ1-1; CDR3 DNA: TGTGCCAGCAGTCTACGAAGGGACGGCAGCACTGAAGCTTTCTTT; CDR3 protein: CASSLRRDGSTEAFF
D gene: .; clone size: .; V gene: TRBV7-9; J gene: TRBJ2-1; CDR3 DNA: TGTGCCAGCAGTGGAGAAGGGAATCGTGAGCAGTTCTTC; CDR3 protein: CASSGEGNREQFF
D gene: .; clone size: .; V gene: TRBV5-6; J gene: TRBJ1-6; CDR3 DNA: TGTGCCAGCAGCTTGGCGCAGGTAAATTCACCCCTCCACTTT; CDR3 protein: CASSLAQVNSPLHF